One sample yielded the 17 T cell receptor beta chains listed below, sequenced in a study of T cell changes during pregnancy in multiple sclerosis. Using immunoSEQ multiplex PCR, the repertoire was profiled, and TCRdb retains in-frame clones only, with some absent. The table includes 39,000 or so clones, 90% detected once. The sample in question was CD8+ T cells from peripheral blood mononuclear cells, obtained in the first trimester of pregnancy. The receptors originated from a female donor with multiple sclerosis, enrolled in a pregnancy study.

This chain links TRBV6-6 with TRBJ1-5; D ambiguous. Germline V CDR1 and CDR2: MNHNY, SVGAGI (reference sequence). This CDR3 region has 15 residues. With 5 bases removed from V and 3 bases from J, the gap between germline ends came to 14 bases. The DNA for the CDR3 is TGTGCCAGCAGTCCCGGGGAGACCACCAATCAGCCCCAGCATTTT. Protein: CASSPGETTNQPQHF.

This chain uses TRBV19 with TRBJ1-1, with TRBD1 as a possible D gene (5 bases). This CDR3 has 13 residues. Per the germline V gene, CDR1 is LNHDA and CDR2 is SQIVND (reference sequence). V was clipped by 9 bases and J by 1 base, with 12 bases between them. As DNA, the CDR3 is TGTGCCAGCTATTACACAGGGAACACTGAAGCTTTCTTT. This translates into CASYYTGNTEAFF. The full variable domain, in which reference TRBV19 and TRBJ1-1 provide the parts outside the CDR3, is DGGITQSPKYLFRKEGQNVTLSCEQNLNHDAMYWYRQDPGQGLRLIYYSQIVNDFQKGDIAEGYSVSREKKESFPLTVTSAQKNPTAFYLCASYYTGNTEAFFGQGTRLTVV.

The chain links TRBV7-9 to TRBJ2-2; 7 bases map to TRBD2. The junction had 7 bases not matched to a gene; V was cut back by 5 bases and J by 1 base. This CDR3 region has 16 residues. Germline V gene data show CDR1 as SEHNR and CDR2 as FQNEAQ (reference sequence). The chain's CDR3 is CASSRRERENTGELFF. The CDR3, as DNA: TGTGCCAGCAGCCGCCGAGAGCGGGAGAACACCGGGGAGCTGTTTTTT. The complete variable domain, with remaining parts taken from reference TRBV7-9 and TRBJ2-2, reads DTGVSQNPRHKITKRGQNVTFRCDPISEHNRLYWYRQTLGQGPEFLTYFQNEAQLEKSRLLSDRFSAERPKGSFSTLEIQRTEQGDSAMYLCASSRRERENTGELFFGEGSRLTVL.

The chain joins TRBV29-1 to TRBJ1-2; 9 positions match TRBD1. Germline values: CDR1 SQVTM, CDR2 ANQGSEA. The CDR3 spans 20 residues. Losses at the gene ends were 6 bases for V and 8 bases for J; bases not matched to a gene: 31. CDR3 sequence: CSVPLPLQDLITGGVGGYTF. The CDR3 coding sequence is TGCAGCGTCCCACTCCCCCTCCAAGACCTTATAACAGGGGGCGTAGGGGGCTACACCTTC.

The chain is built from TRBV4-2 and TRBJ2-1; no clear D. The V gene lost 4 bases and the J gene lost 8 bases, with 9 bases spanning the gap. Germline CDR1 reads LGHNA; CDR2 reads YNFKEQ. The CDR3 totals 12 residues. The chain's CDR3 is CASSPLSDEQFF. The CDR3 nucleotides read TGTGCCAGCAGCCCTCTCAGCGATGAGCAGTTCTTC.

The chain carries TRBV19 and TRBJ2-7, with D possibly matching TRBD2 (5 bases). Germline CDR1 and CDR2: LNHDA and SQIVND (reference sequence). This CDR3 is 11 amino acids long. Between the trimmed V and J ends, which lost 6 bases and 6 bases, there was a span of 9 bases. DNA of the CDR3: TGTGCCAGTAGCACCGGGGTCGAGCAGTACTTC. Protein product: CASSTGVEQYF.

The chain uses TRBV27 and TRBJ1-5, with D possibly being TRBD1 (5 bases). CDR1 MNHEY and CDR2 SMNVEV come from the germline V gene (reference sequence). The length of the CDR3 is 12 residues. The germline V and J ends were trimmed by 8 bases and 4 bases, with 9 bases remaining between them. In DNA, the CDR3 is TGTGCCAGCGGACAAATTAATCAGCCCCAGCATTTT. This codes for CASGQINQPQHF.

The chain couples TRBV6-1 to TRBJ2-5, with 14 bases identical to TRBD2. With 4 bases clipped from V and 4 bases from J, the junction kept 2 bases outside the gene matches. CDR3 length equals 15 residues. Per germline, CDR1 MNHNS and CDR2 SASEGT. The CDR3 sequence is CASSVTSGGAETQYF. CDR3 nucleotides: TGTGCCAGCAGTGTGACTAGCGGGGGGGCAGAGACCCAGTACTTC.

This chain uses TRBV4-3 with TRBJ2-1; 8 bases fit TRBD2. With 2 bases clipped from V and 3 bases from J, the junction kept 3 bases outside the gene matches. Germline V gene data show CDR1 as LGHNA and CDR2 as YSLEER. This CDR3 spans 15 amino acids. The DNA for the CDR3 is TGCGCCAGCAGCCAACGGGGGGGACTCTACAATGAGCAGTTCTTC. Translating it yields CASSQRGGLYNEQFF.

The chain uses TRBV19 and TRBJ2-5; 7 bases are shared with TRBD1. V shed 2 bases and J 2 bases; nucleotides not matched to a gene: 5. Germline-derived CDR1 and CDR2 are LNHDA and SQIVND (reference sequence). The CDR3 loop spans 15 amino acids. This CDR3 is CASSIPPGGQETQYF. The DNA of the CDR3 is TGTGCCAGTAGTATACCGCCAGGGGGTCAAGAGACCCAGTACTTC.

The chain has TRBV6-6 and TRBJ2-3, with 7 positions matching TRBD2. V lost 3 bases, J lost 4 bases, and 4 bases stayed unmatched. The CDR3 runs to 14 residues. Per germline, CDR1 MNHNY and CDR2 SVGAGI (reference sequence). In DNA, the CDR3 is TGTGCCAGCAGTTATACTAGCGCCCCAGATACGCAGTATTTT. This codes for CASSYTSAPDTQYF.

In nucleotides, the CDR3 is TGTGCCAGCAGCTTATCGGCGGGGCCGGGAGGGGAGCAGTTCTTC. It is translated as CASSLSAGPGGEQFF. This chain links TRBV7-2 with TRBJ2-1; TRBD2 matches at 8 bases. With V trimmed by 2 bases and J by 10 bases, 10 bases remained unmatched. The CDR3 runs to 15 residues. Germline assignment: CDR1 SGHTA and CDR2 FQGNSA.

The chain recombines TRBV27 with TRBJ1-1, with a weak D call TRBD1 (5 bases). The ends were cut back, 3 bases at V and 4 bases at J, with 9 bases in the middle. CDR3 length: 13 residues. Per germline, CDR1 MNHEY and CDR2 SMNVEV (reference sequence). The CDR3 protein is CASSFQGSTEAFF. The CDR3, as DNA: TGTGCCAGCAGTTTTCAGGGTTCCACTGAAGCTTTCTTT.

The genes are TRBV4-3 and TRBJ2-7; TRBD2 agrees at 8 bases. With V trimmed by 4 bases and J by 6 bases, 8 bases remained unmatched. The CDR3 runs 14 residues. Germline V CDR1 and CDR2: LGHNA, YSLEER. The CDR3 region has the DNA TGCGCCAGCAGCCCCCGGACTAGCACGGGCGAGCAGTACTTC. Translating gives CASSPRTSTGEQYF.

CDR3 protein: CASSLSSQSSYEQYF. The DNA of the CDR3 is TGTGCCAGCAGCTTGTCTAGTCAAAGCTCCTACGAGCAGTACTTC. This chain joins TRBV7-2 and TRBJ2-7; no clear D gene. Germline V lookup: CDR1 SGHTA, CDR2 FQGNSA. CDR3 length: 15 amino acids. V lost 3 bases, J lost 0 bases, and 12 bases lay in between. The entire variable domain, with the rest obtained from reference TRBV7-2 and TRBJ2-7, is as follows: GAGVSQSPSNKVTEKGKDVELRCDPISGHTALYWYRQSLGQGLEFLIYFQGNSAPDKSGLPSDRFSAERTGGSVSTLTIQRTQQEDSAVYLCASSLSSQSSYEQYFGPGTRLTVT.

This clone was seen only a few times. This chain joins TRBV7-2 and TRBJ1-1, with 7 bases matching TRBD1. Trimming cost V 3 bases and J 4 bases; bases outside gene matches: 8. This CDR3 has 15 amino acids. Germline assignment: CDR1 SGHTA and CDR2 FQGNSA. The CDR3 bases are TGTGCCAGCAGCTTGACAGGGTTCTCGGTCACTGAAGCTTTCTTT. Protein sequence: CASSLTGFSVTEAFF.

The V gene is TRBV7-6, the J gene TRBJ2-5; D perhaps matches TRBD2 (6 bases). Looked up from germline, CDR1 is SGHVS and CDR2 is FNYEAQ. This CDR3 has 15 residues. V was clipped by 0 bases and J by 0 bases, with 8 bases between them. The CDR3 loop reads CASSLAGGDQETQYF. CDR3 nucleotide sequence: TGTGCCAGCAGCTTAGCGGGAGGAGACCAAGAGACCCAGTACTTC.